Presented here are 3 T cell receptor beta chains from one specimen sequenced in a study of blood T cell repertoires in COVID-19. Sequencing used immunoSEQ multiplex PCR; TCRdb keeps in-frame clones, though not all of them. The table records roughly 230,000 clones, approximately 92% of them present only once. Sequencing was carried out using peripheral blood. These receptors were collected from a woman aged 40-49 years who had recovered from COVID-19.

V and J are TRBV6-5 and TRBJ1-2, with TRBD1 matching 7 bases. V lost 4 bases, J lost 0 bases, and 8 bases stayed unmatched. The germline V gene has CDR1 MNHEY and CDR2 SVGAGI. This CDR3 contains 16 residues. The CDR3 sequence: CASSSWDSRSNYGYTF. CDR3 DNA sequence: TGTGCCAGCAGTTCGTGGGACAGCCGATCTAACTATGGCTACACCTTC.

The chain carries TRBV3-1 (or the pseudogene TRBV3-2) and TRBJ2-1; 10 nucleotides align to TRBD1. V shed 3 bases and J 6 bases; nucleotides not matched to a gene: 5. This CDR3 region has 15 residues. Germline V CDR1 and CDR2: LGHDT, YNNKEL (reference sequence). Written as DNA, the CDR3 is TGTGCCAGCAGCCACCGGGACAGGGGATGCAATGAGCAGTTCTTC. Residues: CASSHRDRGCNEQFF.

The chain employs TRBV18 and TRBJ1-4; perhaps TRBD1 as D (5 bases). V was clipped by 3 bases and J by 5 bases, with 10 bases between them. The CDR3 is 14 residues long. Per the germline V gene, CDR1 is KGHSH and CDR2 is LQKENI. The chain's CDR3 is CASSPREGNEKLFF. CDR3 nucleotides: TGTGCCAGCTCACCCAGGGAGGGCAATGAAAAACTGTTTTTT.